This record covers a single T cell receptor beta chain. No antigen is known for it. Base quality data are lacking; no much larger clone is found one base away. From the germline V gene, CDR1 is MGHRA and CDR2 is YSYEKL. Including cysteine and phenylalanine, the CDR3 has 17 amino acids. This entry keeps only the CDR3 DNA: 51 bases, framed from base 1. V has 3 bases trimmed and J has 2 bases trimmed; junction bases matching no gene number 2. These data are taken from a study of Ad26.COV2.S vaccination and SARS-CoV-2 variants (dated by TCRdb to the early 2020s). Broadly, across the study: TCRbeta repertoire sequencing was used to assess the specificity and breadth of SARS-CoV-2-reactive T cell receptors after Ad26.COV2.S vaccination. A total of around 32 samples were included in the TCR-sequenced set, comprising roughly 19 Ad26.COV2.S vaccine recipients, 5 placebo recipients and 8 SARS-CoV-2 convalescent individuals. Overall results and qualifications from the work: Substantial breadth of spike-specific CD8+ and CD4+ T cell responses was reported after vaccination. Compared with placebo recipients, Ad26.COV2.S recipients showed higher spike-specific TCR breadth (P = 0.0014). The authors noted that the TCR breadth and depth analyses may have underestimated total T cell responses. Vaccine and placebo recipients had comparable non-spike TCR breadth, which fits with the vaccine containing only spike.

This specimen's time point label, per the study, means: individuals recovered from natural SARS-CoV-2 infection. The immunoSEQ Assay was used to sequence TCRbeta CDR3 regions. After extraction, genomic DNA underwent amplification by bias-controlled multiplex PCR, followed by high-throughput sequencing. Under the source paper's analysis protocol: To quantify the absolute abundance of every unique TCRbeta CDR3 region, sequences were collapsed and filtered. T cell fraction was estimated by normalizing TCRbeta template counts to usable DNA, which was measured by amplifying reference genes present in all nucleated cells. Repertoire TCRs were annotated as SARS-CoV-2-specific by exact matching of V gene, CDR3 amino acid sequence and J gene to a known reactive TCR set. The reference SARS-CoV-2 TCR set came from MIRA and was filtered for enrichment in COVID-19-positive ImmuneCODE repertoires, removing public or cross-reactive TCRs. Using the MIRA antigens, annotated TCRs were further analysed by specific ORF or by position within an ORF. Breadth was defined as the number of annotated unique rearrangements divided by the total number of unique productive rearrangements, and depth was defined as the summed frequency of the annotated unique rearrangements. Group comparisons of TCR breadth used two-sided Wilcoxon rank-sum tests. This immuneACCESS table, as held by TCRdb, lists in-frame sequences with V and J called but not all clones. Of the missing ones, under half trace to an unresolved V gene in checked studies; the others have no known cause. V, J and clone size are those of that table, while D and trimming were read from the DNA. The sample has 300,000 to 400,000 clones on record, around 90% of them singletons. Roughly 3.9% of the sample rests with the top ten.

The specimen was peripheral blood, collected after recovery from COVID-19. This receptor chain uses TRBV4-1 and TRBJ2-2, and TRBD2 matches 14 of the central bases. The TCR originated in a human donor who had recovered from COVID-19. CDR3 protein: CASSQGLAGVNTGELFF. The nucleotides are TGCGCCAGCAGCCAGGGACTAGCGGGGGTAAACACCGGGGAGCTGTTTTTT.